This TCR beta chain originates from a study of T cell repertoires in cytomegalovirus infection. TCRdb itself ran the reads through MiXCR, one entry per CDR3 protein. Found here are hundreds of thousands of distinct CDR3 sequences, roughly a quarter of them singletons; the top ten hold 7.5% to 9%. Trimming took off 1 base at V and 4 bases at J, with 10 bases between the two ends. The CDR3 has 14 amino acids. The germline V gene encodes CDR1 SGHDN and CDR2 FVKESK. Comments on this clonotype: The antigen is unknown.

Regarding the study as a whole: HLA-C-restricted CMV-specific TCR beta clonotypes were dominant in the ex vivo response.

The TCR originated in a human donor in good health (CMV status not recorded). Some clones in this sample may be carry-over from other donors' samples. Sequencing was done on a sample of CD8+ T cells from PBMCs. This chain uses TRBV14 with TRBJ1-2; no clear D. CDR3 residues: CASSQGYAGYGYTF. The CDR3, as DNA: TGTGCCAGCAGCCAAGGGTATGCGGGCTATGGCTACACCTTC.